Sequencing of this T cell receptor beta chain was carried out in a study of PD-L1 blockade in urothelial cancer. Study-wide context: After treatment start, blood was analyzed at 3 weeks (second dose) and at 6 weeks. Across blood samples, T cells had a median count of roughly 140,000.

The table came from immunoSEQ multiplex PCR; TCRdb's copy has only in-frame clones and leaves some out. The table lists about 49,000 clones, 70% to 90% of them singletons, with around 8% in the top ten. J was trimmed by 2 bases and V by 6 bases; bases with no gene match: 7. The V gene's germline CDR1 is MNHNS and CDR2 SASEGT. This CDR3 region has 15 residues. The specimen comprised PBMCs, sampled around atezolizumab (anti-PD-L1) treatment. The source of this sequence is a man in his sixties with urothelial cancer. V gene TRBV6-1 combines with J gene TRBJ1-5, with TRBD1 identical over 7 bases. CDR3 nucleotides: TGTGCCAGCAGAAACGACAGGGCGGGCAATCAGCCCCAGCATTTT. Translated, it gives CASRNDRAGNQPQHF.